This T cell receptor beta chain was sequenced in a study of T cell responses to AZD1222 COVID-19 vaccine. Regarding the study as a whole: Once two AZD1222 doses were given, Spike-specific TCR breadth and depth went up. Only after the peak T cell response were repertoires sampled. The donor cohort was predominantly white British with a female majority, and clonal diversity may have been underestimated. Per reports, nearly half of all spike-specific TCRs target regions that are unmutated in variants.

TCRdb keeps only in-frame clones here, not all; method: immunoSEQ multiplex PCR. The sample comprises tens of thousands of clones, around 87% of which are singletons, and about 25% rests with the top ten. The length of the CDR3 is 15 residues. The J segment lost 7 bases and the V segment lost 4 bases, leaving 7 bases of the junction unmatched. Germline CDR1 is MGHRA and CDR2 is YSYEKL. A note on this clone: Antigen: not known.

The sequence came from an adult in good health. This specimen consisted of peripheral blood, obtained on day 0 of AZD1222 vaccination. V usage is TRBV4-1 and J usage is TRBJ1-6, with 7 bases matching TRBD1. The CDR3 sequence is CASSLRQGANSPLHF. DNA for the CDR3: TGCGCCAGCAGCCTTCGACAGGGAGCCAATTCACCCCTCCACTTT.